This T cell receptor beta chain was documented in a study of technical replicates of blood from a handful of donors. The V end was cut by 0 bases, the J end by 1 base, with 9 bases between. Germline V gene sequence: CDR1 LGHNA, CDR2 YSLEER. This CDR3 region has 15 residues. By its share, this clone is medium-sized. Assay: immunoSEQ multiplex PCR; the TCRdb copy retains only in-frame clones and omits some. The repertoire holds 65,000 to 90,000 clones, with 85% to 95% as singletons. This clonotype was sampled from a human donor in good health. Some clones in this sample may be carry-over from other donors' samples. Sequencing was performed on PBMCs. This rearrangement joins TRBV4-3 to TRBJ2-5, with D possibly TRBD2 on 5 matching bases. The CDR3 DNA follows: TGCGCCAGCAGCCAAGAACGGGGTGGCCAAGAGACCCAGTACTTC. As protein: CASSQERGGQETQYF.